This T cell receptor (beta chain) was captured in a study of blood T cell repertoires in COVID-19. Study background: Specimens from acute and convalescent COVID-19 originated in the United States, Italy and Spain. T cells, B-cell-depleted T cells, or PBMCs supplied cDNA or gDNA.

Sequenced by immunoSEQ multiplex PCR; TCRdb stores in-frame clones only, minus some. The data show 95,000 to 110,000 clones, around nine tenths seen once. Turning to this clone: The same CDR3 is also encoded by other DNA sequences in this sample.

This clonotype originated in a human donor in a cohort sampled during active COVID-19. The material sequenced was peripheral blood.

The CDR3 reads CASSLAGADTQYF. In DNA, the CDR3 is TGTGCCAGCAGCTTAGCCGGGGCAGATACGCAGTATTTT. The genes are TRBV7-9 and TRBJ2-3; D might be TRBD2 (5 bases). Germline V CDR1 and CDR2: SEHNR, FQNEAQ (reference sequence). The CDR3 runs to 13 residues. V was cut by 0 bases and J by 4 bases, with 5 bases left in between. The full variable domain, in which reference TRBV7-9 and TRBJ2-3 provide the parts outside the CDR3, is DTGVSQNPRHKITKRGQNVTFRCDPISEHNRLYWYRQTLGQGPEFLTYFQNEAQLEKSRLLSDRFSAERPKGSFSTLEIQRTEQGDSAMYLCASSLAGADTQYFGPGTRLTVL.